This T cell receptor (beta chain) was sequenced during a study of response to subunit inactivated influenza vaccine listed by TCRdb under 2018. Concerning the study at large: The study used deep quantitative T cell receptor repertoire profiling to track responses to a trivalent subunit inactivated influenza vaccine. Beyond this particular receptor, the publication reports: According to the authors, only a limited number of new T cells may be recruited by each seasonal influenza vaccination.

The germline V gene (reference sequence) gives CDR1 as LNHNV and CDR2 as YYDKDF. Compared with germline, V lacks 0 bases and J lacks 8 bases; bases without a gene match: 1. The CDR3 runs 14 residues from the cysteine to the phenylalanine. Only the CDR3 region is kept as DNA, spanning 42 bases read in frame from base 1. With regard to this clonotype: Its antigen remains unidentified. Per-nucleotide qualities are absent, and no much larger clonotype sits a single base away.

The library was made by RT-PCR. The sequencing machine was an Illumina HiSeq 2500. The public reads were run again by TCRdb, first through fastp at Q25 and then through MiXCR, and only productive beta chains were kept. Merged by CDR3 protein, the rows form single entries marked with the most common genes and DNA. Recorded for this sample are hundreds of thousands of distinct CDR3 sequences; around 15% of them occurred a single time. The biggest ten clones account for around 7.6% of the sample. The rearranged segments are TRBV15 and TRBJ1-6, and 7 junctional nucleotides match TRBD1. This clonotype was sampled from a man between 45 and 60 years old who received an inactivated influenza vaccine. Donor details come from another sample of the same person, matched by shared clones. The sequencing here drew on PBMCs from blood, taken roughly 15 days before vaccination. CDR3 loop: CATSRDRGYSPLHF. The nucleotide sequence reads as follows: TGTGCCACCAGCAGAGACAGGGGGTATTCACCCCTCCACTTT. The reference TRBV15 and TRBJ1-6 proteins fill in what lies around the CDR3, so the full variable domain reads DAMVIQNPRYQVTQFGKPVTLSCSQTLNHNVMYWYQQKSSQAPKLLFHYYDKDFNNEADTPDNFQSRRPNTSFCFLDIRSPGLGDTAMYLCATSRDRGYSPLHFGNGTRLTVT.